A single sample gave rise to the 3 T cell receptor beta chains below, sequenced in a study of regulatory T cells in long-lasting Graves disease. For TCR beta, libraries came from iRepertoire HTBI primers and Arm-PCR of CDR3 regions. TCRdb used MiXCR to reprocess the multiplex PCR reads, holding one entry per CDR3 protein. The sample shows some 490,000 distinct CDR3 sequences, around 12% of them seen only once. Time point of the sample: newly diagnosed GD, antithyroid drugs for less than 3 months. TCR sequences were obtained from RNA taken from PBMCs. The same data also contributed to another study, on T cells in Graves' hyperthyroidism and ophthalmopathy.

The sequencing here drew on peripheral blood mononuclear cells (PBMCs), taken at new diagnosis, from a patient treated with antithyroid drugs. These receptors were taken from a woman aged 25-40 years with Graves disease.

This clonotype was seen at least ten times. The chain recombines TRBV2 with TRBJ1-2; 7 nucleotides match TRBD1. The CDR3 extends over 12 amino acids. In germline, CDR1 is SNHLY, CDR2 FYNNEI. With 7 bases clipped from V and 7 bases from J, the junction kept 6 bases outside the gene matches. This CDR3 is CASKTGVVGYTF. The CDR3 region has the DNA TGTGCCAGCAAAACAGGGGTCGTTGGCTACACCTTC.

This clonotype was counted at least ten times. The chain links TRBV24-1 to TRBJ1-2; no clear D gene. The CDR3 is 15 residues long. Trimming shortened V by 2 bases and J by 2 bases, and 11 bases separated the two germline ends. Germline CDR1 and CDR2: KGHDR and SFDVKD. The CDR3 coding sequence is TGTGCCACCAGTGATTCTCGAGGACTAAACTATGGCTACACCTTC. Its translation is CATSDSRGLNYGYTF.

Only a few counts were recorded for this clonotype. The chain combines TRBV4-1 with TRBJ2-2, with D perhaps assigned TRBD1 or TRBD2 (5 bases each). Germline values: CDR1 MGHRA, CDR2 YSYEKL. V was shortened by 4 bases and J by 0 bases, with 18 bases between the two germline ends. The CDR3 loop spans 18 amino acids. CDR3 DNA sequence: TGCGCCAGCAGCCCCCACCCCACGGGACCTACGAACACCGGGGAGCTGTTTTTT. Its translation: CASSPHPTGPTNTGELFF.